The next 12 T cell receptor beta chains were all read from a single sample in a study of spatial heterogeneity in lung cancer. Time point denoted: sample taken at primary tumor resection. The input material, whole RNA from tumor, nontumor lung or frozen PBMC, was sequenced unsorted. Via MiXCR, TCRdb re-called the 5' RACE reads, giving one row per CDR3 protein. The top ten hold 42% of the sample, which has some 45,000 distinct CDR3 sequences, 12% seen once. The sequencing here drew on PBMCs, taken at surgery. The receptor source for this set is a female donor with early-stage non-small cell lung cancer.

The genes are TRBV25-1 and TRBJ2-1; 10 bases align to TRBD2. The CDR3 extends over 15 amino acids. Losses at the gene ends were 4 bases for V and 7 bases for J; bases not matched to a gene: 7. In germline, CDR1 is MGHDK, CDR2 SYGVNS. As DNA, the CDR3 is TGTGCCAGCAGTGCTACTAGCGGGGTTGTGAATGAGCAGTTCTTC. Amino acids: CASSATSGVVNEQFF.

The chain has TRBV7-2 and TRBJ2-7; 9 bases align to TRBD2. The CDR3 loop spans 16 amino acids. V shed 0 bases and J 2 bases; nucleotides not matched to a gene: 5. Germline lookup yields CDR1 SGHTA and CDR2 FQGNSA. CDR3 in amino acids: CASSLASSGAAYEQYF. CDR3 bases: TGTGCCAGCAGCTTAGCCTCTAGCGGGGCGGCCTACGAGCAGTACTTC.

The rearrangement joins TRBV27 to TRBJ2-7; 9 positions agree with TRBD1. Germline-derived CDR1 and CDR2 are MNHEY and SMNVEV (reference sequence). The trim removed 3 bases at V and 0 bases at J, leaving 9 bases unmatched. CDR3 size: 17 residues. CDR3 sequence reads: CASSLKGTGFFSYEQYF. In nucleotides, the CDR3 is TGTGCCAGCAGTTTGAAGGGGACAGGGTTTTTCTCCTACGAGCAGTACTTC.

The chain employs TRBV14 and TRBJ1-2; 9 bases are shared with TRBD1. The ends lost 2 bases at V and 0 bases at J; junction bases unmatched: 4. The CDR3 runs to 16 residues. Germline V gene lookup returns CDR1 SGHDN and CDR2 FVKESK. DNA of the CDR3: TGTGCCAGCAGCCAACGAACAGGGGGCCCTAACTATGGCTACACCTTC. This encodes CASSQRTGGPNYGYTF.

This clonotype was counted only a few times. The chain uses TRBV7-2 and TRBJ1-1; TRBD1 matches at 9 bases. Germline CDR1 is SGHTA and CDR2 is FQGNSA. There are 15 residues in the CDR3. With 4 bases clipped from V and 0 bases from J, the junction kept 3 bases outside the gene matches. Here the CDR3 reads CASSSQGAMNTEAFF. CDR3 coding DNA: TGTGCCAGCAGCTCACAGGGGGCGATGAACACTGAAGCTTTCTTT.

This chain uses TRBV6-5 with TRBJ1-1; D not resolved. The CDR3 extends over 12 amino acids. Trimming removed 6 bases at V and 1 base at J, with 6 bases between. Germline loops: CDR1 MNHEY, CDR2 SVGAGI. Written as DNA, the CDR3 is TGTGCCAGCAGGGGCGGGAACACTGAAGCTTTCTTT. Translation gives CASRGGNTEAFF.

The chain carries TRBV7-8 and TRBJ1-4; 10 positions match TRBD1. With V trimmed by 2 bases and J by 10 bases, 7 bases remained unmatched. Germline CDR1 is SGHVS and CDR2 is FQNEAQ. This CDR3 spans 15 amino acids. CDR3 DNA: TGTGCCAGCAGCTTATCCGACAGGGGGCGAGGAAAACTGTTTTTT. Amino acid sequence: CASSLSDRGRGKLFF.

This clonotype has a handful of counts. The chain joins TRBV18 to TRBJ2-7, with D tentatively TRBD1 or TRBD2 (5 bases each). Germline CDR1 is KGHSH and CDR2 is LQKENI. V gave up 3 bases and J gave up 7 bases, with 13 bases separating them. The CDR3 is 13 residues long. The CDR3 region has the DNA TGTGCCAGCTCACCCGTCGGGGCAGGGGAGCAGTACTTC. Protein sequence: CASSPVGAGEQYF. The full variable domain, rest sourced from reference TRBV18 and TRBJ2-7, is NAGVMQNPRHLVRRRGQEARLRCSPMKGHSHVYWYRQLPEEGLKFMVYLQKENIIDESGMPKERFSAEFPKEGPSILRIQQVVRGDSAAYFCASSPVGAGEQYFGPGTRLTVT.

This clonotype was counted many times. This chain connects TRBV5-1 to TRBJ2-2; 10 nucleotides agree with TRBD1. The CDR3 totals 15 residues. The germline CDR1 and CDR2 sequences are SGHRS and YFSETQ. Trimming took 3 bases from V and 5 from J; bases not matched to a gene: 4. As DNA, the CDR3 is TGCGCCAGCAGCTCCGGACAGGGGGTGACCGGGGAGCTGTTTTTT. Encoded protein: CASSSGQGVTGELFF.

V is TRBV6-1 and J is TRBJ2-7; D is possibly TRBD1 or TRBD2 (5 bases each). Per germline, CDR1 MNHNS and CDR2 SASEGT. Trimming took off 0 bases at V and 4 bases at J, with 19 bases between the two ends. The CDR3 is made up of 17 amino acids. The CDR3, as DNA: TGTGCCAGCAGTGAAGCGGGCAGGGCCGCGGGTATATACGAGCAGTACTTC. Residues: CASSEAGRAAGIYEQYF.

This clonotype was counted only a few times. V usage is TRBV7-6 and J usage is TRBJ1-1; D gene unclear. Germline values: CDR1 SGHVS, CDR2 FNYEAQ. This CDR3 region has 15 residues. Trimming pared 4 bases from V and 3 bases from J, leaving 15 bases between. CDR3 sequence reads: CASSSSGRRDTEAFF. The DNA for the CDR3 is TGTGCCAGCAGCTCCTCCGGGCGGCGGGACACTGAAGCTTTCTTT.

A few counts support this clonotype. This chain uses TRBV4-3 with TRBJ2-1; a possible D gene is TRBD1 (5 bases). The germline gives CDR1 LGHNA, CDR2 YSLEER. Trimming left V 0 bases short and J 4 bases short, with 13 bases between. The CDR3 extends over 16 amino acids. The CDR3 nucleotides read TGCGCCAGCAGCCAAGATGTAGGGGCCCTATACAATGAGCAGTTCTTC. Translating gives CASSQDVGALYNEQFF.